This is a list of T cell receptor beta chains from one sample in a study of T cell responses to AZD1222 COVID-19 vaccine. Generated by immunoSEQ multiplex PCR, the TCRdb table keeps only in-frame clones and is missing some. The sample holds about 100,000 clones, roughly 91% seen once. The sample here was peripheral blood, taken on day 0 of AZD1222 vaccination. These receptors were obtained from an adult in good health. Each CDR3 is given with its conserved first and last residue. The order of the fields is V gene, D gene, clone size, J gene, CDR3 protein, CDR3 DNA. A D gene is named only where the DNA matches it firmly. Some rows have no size entry. The others give once, few or many, or a class for an expanded clone.

TRBV7-9	TRBD1	NA	TRBJ2-1	CASSRKGVGTGINEQFF	TGTGCCAGCAGCCGAAAAGGTGTAGGGACAGGGATCAATGAGCAGTTCTTC
TRBV5-1	NA	NA	TRBJ2-6	CASATDLSGANVLTF	TGCGCCAGCGCAACAGATCTTTCCGGGGCCAACGTCCTGACTTTC
TRBV5-4	NA	NA	TRBJ1-6	CASSVGYYNSPLHF	TGTGCCAGCAGCGTCGGTTATTATAATTCACCCCTCCACTTT
TRBV18	NA	NA	TRBJ1-1	CASSPRLSQGSRMNTEAFF	TGTGCCAGCTCACCACGACTCTCGCAGGGAAGTCGCATGAACACTGAAGCTTTCTTT
TRBV18	NA	NA	TRBJ2-2	CASSPTRGDWNTGELFF	TGTGCCAGCTCACCAACCCGGGGCGATTGGAACACCGGGGAGCTGTTTTTT
TRBV24-1	NA	NA	TRBJ2-1	CATSEGASAGINYNEQFF	TGTGCCACCAGTGAAGGGGCTAGCGCGGGCATTAACTACAATGAGCAGTTCTTC
TRBV5-5	NA	NA	TRBJ2-1	CASSLVSGNEQFF	TGTGCCAGCAGCTTGGTTTCCGGGAATGAGCAGTTCTTC
TRBV6-1	NA	NA	TRBJ2-3	CASSEQRGLRGTDTQYF	TGTGCCAGCAGTGAACAACGAGGGTTGCGGGGCACAGATACGCAGTATTTT
TRBV7-2	NA	NA	TRBJ1-5	CASSLGGLSNQPQHF	TGTGCCAGCAGCTTAGGGGGCCTTAGCAATCAGCCCCAGCATTTT
TRBV11-3	TRBD1	NA	TRBJ1-2	CASSEGQGKNYGYTF	TGTGCCAGCAGCGAGGGACAGGGAAAAAACTATGGCTACACCTTC
TRBV5-4	TRBD1	few	TRBJ1-2	CASSLEAGGGYTF	TGTGCCAGCAGCTTGGAGGCAGGGGGTGGCTACACCTTC
TRBV5-4	NA	NA	TRBJ1-1	CASSPTESEKNTEAFF	TGTGCCAGCAGCCCGACCGAATCGGAGAAGAACACTGAAGCTTTCTTT
TRBV29-1	TRBD1	NA	TRBJ2-1	CSVPGTATYNEQFF	TGCAGCGTTCCAGGGACAGCTACTTACAATGAGCAGTTCTTC
TRBV10-3	NA	NA	TRBJ2-1	CAISGDSWNEQFF	TGTGCCATCAGTGGGGACTCCTGGAATGAGCAGTTCTTC
TRBV5-6	TRBD2	NA	TRBJ2-5	CASSPLFSGARGETQYF	TGTGCCAGCAGCCCTCTTTTTAGCGGGGCCCGGGGGGAGACCCAGTACTTC
TRBV9	NA	NA	TRBJ1-1	CASSVDPFSNTEAFF	TGTGCCAGCAGCGTAGATCCCTTCTCGAACACTGAAGCTTTCTTT
TRBV7-9	NA	NA	TRBJ2-7	CATEGPSSYEQYF	TGTGCCACCGAGGGACCTAGCTCCTACGAGCAGTACTTC
TRBV6-2/TRBV6-3	NA	NA	TRBJ1-5	CASSYVQGTVPQHF	TGTGCCAGCAGTTACGTGCAGGGAACGGTGCCCCAGCATTTT
TRBV5-1	TRBD1	NA	TRBJ2-4	CASSAGQAVKNIQYF	TGCGCCAGCAGCGCGGGACAGGCGGTCAAAAACATTCAGTACTTC
TRBV11-2	TRBD2	few	TRBJ2-5	CASSFGTSGGNRETQYF	TGTGCCAGCAGCTTCGGGACTAGCGGGGGGAATCGAGAGACCCAGTACTTC
TRBV6-6	NA	few	TRBJ1-1	CASSYSTNTEAFF	TGTGCCAGCAGTTACTCGACCAATACTGAAGCTTTCTTT
TRBV6-5	TRBD1	NA	TRBJ1-1	CASSSDRGPRTEAFF	TGTGCCAGCAGCTCGGACAGGGGGCCCCGCACTGAAGCTTTCTTT
TRBV4-1	TRBD1	NA	TRBJ2-2	CASSLAGTGGGELFF	TGCGCCAGCAGCCTTGCCGGGACAGGGGGCGGGGAGCTGTTTTTT
TRBV20-1	TRBD2	NA	TRBJ2-5	CSASSTSGGRKETQYF	TGCAGTGCTAGTTCGACTAGCGGGGGAAGAAAAGAGACCCAGTACTTC
TRBV2	NA	NA	TRBJ1-1	CASRVEGGATEAFF	TGTGCCAGCAGAGTCGAGGGGGGCGCGACTGAAGCTTTCTTT
TRBV4-1	TRBD2	NA	TRBJ2-5	CASSQGGLAGGQETQYF	TGCGCCAGCAGCCAGGGGGGACTAGCGGGGGGCCAAGAGACCCAGTACTTC
TRBV5-4	NA	NA	TRBJ2-5	CASSFYREARETQYF	TGTGCCAGCAGCTTCTACAGGGAGGCGCGAGAGACCCAGTACTTC
TRBV11-3	TRBD1	NA	TRBJ1-2	CASSLGGAGGPAGYTF	TGTGCCAGCAGCTTAGGGGGCGCAGGGGGACCGGCTGGCTACACCTTC
TRBV5-1	TRBD2	once	TRBJ2-1	CASSRTSGSLDEQFF	TGCGCCAGCAGCCGGACTAGCGGGAGTCTTGATGAGCAGTTCTTC
TRBV12-3/TRBV12-4	NA	NA	TRBJ2-2	CASSLGPSGELFF	TGTGCCAGCAGTCTAGGGCCGTCCGGGGAGCTGTTTTTT
TRBV27	NA	NA	TRBJ2-1	CASSLTWASYNEQFF	TGTGCCAGCAGTTTAACCTGGGCCTCCTACAATGAGCAGTTCTTC
TRBV27	TRBD2	once	TRBJ2-1	CASSFFRSPREGQFF	TGTGCCAGCAGTTTTTTCCGGAGCCCTCGGGAGGGGCAGTTCTTC
TRBV4-1	NA	once	TRBJ2-2	CASSPGENTGELFF	TGCGCCAGCAGCCCCGGGGAGAACACCGGGGAGCTGTTTTTT
TRBV7-9	TRBD1	NA	TRBJ1-2	CASSLPGQDGYTF	TGTGCCAGCAGCTTACCCGGACAGGATGGCTACACCTTC
TRBV18	TRBD1	NA	TRBJ1-2	CASALSGGETYGYTF	TGTGCCAGCGCGCTCTCAGGGGGCGAAACCTATGGCTACACCTTC
TRBV5-6	NA	NA	TRBJ2-3	CASSLPDTQYF	TGTGCCAGCAGCTTACCAGATACGCAGTATTTT